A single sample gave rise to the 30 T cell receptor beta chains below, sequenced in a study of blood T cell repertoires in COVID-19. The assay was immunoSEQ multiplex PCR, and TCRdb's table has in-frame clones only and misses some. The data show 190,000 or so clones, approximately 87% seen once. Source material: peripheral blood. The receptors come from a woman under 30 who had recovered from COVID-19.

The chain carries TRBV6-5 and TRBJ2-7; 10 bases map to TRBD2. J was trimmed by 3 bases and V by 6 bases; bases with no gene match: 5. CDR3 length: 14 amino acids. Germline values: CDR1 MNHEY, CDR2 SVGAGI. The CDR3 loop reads CASRKREGLYEQYV. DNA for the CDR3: TGTGCCAGCAGGAAGCGGGAGGGGCTCTACGAGCAGTACGTC.

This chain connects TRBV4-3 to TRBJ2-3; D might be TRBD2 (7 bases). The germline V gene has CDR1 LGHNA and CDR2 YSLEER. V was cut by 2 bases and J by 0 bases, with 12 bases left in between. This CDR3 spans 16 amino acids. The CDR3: CASSQRGGLSTDTQYF. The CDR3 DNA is TGCGCCAGCAGCCAACGCGGGGGCCTTAGCACAGATACGCAGTATTTT.

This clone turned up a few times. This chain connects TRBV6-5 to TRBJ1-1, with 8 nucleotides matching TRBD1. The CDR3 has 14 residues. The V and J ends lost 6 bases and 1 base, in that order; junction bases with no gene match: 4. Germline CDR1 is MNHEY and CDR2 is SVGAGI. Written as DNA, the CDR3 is TGTGCCAGCAGCCCCGGGACAGGGAACACTGAAGCTTTCTTT. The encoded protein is CASSPGTGNTEAFF.

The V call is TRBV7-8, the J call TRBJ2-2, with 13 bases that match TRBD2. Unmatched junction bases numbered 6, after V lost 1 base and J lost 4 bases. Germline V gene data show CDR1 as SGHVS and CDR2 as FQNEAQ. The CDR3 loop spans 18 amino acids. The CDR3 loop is CASSLERGLAGLTGELFF. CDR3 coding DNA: TGTGCCAGCAGCTTAGAGCGGGGACTAGCGGGACTCACCGGGGAGCTGTTTTTT.

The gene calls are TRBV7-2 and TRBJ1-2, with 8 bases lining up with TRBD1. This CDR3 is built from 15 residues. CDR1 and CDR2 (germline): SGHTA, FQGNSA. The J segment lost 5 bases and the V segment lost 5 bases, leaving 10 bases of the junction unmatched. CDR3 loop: CASSPQDRGGYGYTF. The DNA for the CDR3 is TGTGCCAGCAGCCCCCAAGACAGGGGCGGATATGGCTACACCTTC.

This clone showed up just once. DNA for the CDR3: TGTGCCAGTAGTATCCCCGCGGTGGGCGGGGAGCTGTTTTTT. As protein: CASSIPAVGGELFF. The rearrangement links TRBV19 to TRBJ2-2, with D unclear. V was cut by 3 bases and J by 7 bases, with 12 bases left in between. The CDR3 runs to 14 residues. Per the germline V gene, CDR1 is LNHDA and CDR2 is SQIVND (reference sequence).

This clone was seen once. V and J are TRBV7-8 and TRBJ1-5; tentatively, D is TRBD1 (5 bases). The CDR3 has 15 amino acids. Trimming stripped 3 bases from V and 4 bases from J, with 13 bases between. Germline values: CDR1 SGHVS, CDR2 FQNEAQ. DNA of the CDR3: TGTGCCAGCAGCTTGACGACAGTTAGGAATCAGCCCCAGCATTTT. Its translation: CASSLTTVRNQPQHF.

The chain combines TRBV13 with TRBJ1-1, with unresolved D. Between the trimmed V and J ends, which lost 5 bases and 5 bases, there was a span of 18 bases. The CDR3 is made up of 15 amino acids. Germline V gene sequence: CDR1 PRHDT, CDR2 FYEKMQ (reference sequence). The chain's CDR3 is CASSPRDPSRTEAFF. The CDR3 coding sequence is TGTGCCAGCAGCCCCCGGGATCCCAGTAGGACTGAAGCTTTCTTT.

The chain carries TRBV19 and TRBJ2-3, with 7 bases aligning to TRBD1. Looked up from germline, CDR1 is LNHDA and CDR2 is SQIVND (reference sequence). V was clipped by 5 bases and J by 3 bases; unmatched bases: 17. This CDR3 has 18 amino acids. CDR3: CASSSPTLLGRGTDTQYF. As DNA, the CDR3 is TGTGCCAGTAGTTCCCCTACCTTACTAGGCAGGGGGACAGATACGCAGTATTTT.

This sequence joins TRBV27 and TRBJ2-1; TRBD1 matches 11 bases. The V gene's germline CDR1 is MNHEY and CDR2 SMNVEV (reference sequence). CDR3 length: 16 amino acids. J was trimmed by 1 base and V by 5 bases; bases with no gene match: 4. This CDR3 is CASSPGTGGSYNEQFF. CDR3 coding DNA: TGTGCCAGCAGTCCGGGGACAGGGGGATCCTACAATGAGCAGTTCTTC.

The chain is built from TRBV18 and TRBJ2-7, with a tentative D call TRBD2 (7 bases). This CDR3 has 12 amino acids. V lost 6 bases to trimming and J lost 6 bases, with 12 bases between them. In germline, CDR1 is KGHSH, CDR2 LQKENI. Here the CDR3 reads CASSSRGGEQYV. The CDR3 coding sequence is TGTGCCAGCTCCTCAAGGGGGGGCGAGCAGTACGTC.

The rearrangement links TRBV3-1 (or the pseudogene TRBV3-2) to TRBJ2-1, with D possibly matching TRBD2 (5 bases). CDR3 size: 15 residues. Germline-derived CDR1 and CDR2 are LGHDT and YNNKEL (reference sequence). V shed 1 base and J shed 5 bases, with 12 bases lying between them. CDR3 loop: CASSQGKPSHNEQFF. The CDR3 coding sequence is TGTGCCAGCAGCCAAGGGAAACCTAGCCACAATGAGCAGTTCTTC.

CDR3 loop: CATSRDLPGGSSDSPLHF. The CDR3 DNA follows: TGTGCCACCAGCAGAGATCTCCCAGGGGGCAGCTCCGATTCACCCCTCCACTTT. The V gene is TRBV15, the J gene TRBJ1-6; 8 positions match TRBD1. Looked up from germline, CDR1 is LNHNV and CDR2 is YYDKDF (reference sequence). J lost 8 bases, V lost 0 bases, and 12 bases had no gene match. This CDR3 has 18 residues.

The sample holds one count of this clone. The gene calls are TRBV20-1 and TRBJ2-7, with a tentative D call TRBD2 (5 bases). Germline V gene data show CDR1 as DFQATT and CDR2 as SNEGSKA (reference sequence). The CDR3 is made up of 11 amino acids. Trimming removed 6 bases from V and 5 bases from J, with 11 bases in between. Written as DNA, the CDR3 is TGCAGTGCCGCCGGAGGACACGAGCAGTACGTC. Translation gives CSAAGGHEQYV.

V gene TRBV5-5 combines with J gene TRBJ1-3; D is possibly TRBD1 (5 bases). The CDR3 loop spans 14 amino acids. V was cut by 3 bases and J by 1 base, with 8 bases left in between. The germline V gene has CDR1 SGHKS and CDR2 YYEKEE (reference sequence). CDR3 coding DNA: TGTGCCAGCAGCTCCGGGACTTCTGGAAACACCATATATTTT. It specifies CASSSGTSGNTIYF.

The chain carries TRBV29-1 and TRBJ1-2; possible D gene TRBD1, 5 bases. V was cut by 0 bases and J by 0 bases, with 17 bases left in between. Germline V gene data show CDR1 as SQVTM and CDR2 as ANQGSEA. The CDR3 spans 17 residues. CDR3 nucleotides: TGCAGCGTTGAAGACCCCCCGGGGGAGAAAACTAACTATGGCTACACCTTC. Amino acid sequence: CSVEDPPGEKTNYGYTF.

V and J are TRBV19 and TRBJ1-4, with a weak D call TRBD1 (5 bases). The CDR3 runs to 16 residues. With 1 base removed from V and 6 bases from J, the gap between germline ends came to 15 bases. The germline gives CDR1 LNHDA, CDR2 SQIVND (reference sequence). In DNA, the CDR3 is TGTGCCAGTAGTATAGTTGGCAGCAGGGCTCATGAAAAACTGTTTTTT. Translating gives CASSIVGSRAHEKLFF.

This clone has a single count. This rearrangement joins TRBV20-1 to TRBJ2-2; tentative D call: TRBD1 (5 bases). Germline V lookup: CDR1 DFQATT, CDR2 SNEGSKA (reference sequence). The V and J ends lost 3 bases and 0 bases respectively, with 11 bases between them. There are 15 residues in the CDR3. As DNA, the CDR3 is TGCAGTGCTAGTCCCAGGGCCTCGAACACCGGGGAGCTGTTTTTT. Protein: CSASPRASNTGELFF.

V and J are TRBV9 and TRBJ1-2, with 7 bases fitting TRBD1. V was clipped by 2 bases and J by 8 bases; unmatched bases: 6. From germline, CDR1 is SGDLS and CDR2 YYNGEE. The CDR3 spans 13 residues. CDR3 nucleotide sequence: TGTGCCAGCAGCGTTGAGGGGGCCGGAGGCTACACCTTC. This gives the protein CASSVEGAGGYTF.

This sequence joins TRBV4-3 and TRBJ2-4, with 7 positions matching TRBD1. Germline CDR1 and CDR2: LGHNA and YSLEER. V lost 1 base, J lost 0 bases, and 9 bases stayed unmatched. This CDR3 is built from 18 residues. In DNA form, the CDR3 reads TGCGCCAGCAGCCAAGGGGACAGCCTATCCCTAGCCAAAAACATTCAGTACTTC. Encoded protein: CASSQGDSLSLAKNIQYF.

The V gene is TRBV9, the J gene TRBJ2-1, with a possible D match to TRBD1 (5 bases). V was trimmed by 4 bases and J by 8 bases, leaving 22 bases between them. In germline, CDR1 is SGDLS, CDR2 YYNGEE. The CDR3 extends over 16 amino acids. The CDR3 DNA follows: TGTGCCAGCAGCCTAAAACAGGCGGAACCACGGGATGAGCAGTTCTTC. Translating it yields CASSLKQAEPRDEQFF.

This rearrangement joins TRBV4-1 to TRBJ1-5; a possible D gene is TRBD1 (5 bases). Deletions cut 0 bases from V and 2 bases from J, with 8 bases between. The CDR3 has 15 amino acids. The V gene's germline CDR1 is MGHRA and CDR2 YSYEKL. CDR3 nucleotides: TGCGCCAGCAGCCAAGAGGGGCTCCGCAATCAGCCCCAGCATTTT. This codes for CASSQEGLRNQPQHF.

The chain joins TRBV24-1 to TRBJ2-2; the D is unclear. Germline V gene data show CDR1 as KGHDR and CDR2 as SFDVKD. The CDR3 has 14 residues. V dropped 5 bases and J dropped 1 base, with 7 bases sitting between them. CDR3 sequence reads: CATSVTGNTGELFF. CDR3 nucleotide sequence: TGTGCCACCAGTGTAACGGGGAACACCGGGGAGCTGTTTTTT.

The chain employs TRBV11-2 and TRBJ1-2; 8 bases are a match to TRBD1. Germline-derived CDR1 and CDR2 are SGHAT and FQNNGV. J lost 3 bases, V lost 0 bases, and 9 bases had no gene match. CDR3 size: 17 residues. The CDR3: CASSLEIRGTGHYGYTF. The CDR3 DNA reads TGTGCCAGCAGCTTAGAAATCCGTGGGACAGGACACTATGGCTACACCTTC.

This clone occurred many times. The CDR3 bases are TGTGCCAGCAGTTCTTCAGATTACTACGAGCAGTACGTC. It translates to CASSSSDYYEQYV. The rearrangement joins TRBV12-3 or TRBV12-4 to TRBJ2-7; the D is unclear. This CDR3 spans 13 amino acids. Trimming took off 4 bases at V and 3 bases at J, with 10 bases between the two ends.

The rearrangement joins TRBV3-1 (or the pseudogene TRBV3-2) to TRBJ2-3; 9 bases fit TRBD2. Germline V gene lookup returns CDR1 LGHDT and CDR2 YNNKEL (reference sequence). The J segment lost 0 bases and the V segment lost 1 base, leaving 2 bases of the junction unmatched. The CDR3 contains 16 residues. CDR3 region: CASSQGTSASTDTQYF. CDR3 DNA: TGTGCCAGCAGCCAAGGGACTAGCGCAAGCACAGATACGCAGTATTTT.

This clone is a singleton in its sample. CDR3 amino acids: CSAGGTSGRARNEQFF. Written as DNA, the CDR3 is TGCAGTGCTGGTGGGACTAGCGGGAGGGCCAGAAATGAGCAGTTCTTC. The chain has TRBV20-1 and TRBJ2-1, with TRBD2 matching over 16 bases. The CDR3 is 16 residues long. The trim removed 5 bases at V and 7 bases at J, leaving 8 bases unmatched. Germline CDR1 reads DFQATT; CDR2 reads SNEGSKA (reference sequence).

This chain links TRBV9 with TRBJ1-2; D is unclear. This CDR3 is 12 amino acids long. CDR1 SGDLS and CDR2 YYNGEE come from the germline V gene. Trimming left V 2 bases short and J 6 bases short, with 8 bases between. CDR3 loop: CASSVGADGYTF. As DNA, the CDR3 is TGTGCCAGCAGCGTTGGAGCGGATGGCTACACCTTC.

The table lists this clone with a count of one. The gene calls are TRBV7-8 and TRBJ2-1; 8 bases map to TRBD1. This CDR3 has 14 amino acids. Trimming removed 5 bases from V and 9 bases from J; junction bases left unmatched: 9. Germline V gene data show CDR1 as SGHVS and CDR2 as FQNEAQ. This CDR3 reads CASSPDRVQGEQFF. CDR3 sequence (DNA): TGTGCCAGCAGCCCGGACAGGGTTCAGGGTGAGCAGTTCTTC. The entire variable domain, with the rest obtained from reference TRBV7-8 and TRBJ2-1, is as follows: GAGVSQSPRYKVAKRGQDVALRCDPISGHVSLFWYQQALGQGPEFLTYFQNEAQLDKSGLPSDRFFAERPEGSVSTLKIQRTQQEDSAVYLCASSPDRVQGEQFFGPGTRLTVL.

The CDR3 reads CASSPRPGSNQPQHF. In DNA form, the CDR3 reads TGTGCCAGCAGCCCCCGCCCCGGGAGCAATCAGCCCCAGCATTTT. V usage is TRBV7-2 and J usage is TRBJ1-5; D gene uncertain. The germline gives CDR1 SGHTA, CDR2 FQGNSA. The CDR3 contains 15 residues. V was shortened by 5 bases and J by 1 base, with 12 bases between the two germline ends. The full variable domain, with the rest looked up from reference TRBV7-2 and TRBJ1-5, is GAGVSQSPSNKVTEKGKDVELRCDPISGHTALYWYRQSLGQGLEFLIYFQGNSAPDKSGLPSDRFSAERTGGSVSTLTIQRTQQEDSAVYLCASSPRPGSNQPQHFGDGTRLSIL.